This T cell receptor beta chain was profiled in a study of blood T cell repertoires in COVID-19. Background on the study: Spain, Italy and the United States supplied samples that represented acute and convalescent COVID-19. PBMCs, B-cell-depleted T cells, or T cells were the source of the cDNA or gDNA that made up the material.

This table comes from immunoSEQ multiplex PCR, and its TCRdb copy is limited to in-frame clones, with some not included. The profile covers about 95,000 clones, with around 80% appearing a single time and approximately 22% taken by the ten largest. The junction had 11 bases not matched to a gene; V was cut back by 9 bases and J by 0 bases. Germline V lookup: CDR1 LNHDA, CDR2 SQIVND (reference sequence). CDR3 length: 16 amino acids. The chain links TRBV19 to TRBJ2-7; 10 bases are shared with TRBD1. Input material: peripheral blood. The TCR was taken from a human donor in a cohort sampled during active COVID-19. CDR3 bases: TGTGCCAGCACTAGGACAGGGGGTGAAAGCTCCTACGAGCAGTACTTC. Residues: CASTRTGGESSYEQYF. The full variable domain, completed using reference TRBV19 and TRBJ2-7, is DGGITQSPKYLFRKEGQNVTLSCEQNLNHDAMYWYRQDPGQGLRLIYYSQIVNDFQKGDIAEGYSVSREKKESFPLTVTSAQKNPTAFYLCASTRTGGESSYEQYFGPGTRLTVT.